The 5 T cell receptor beta chains listed next were all sequenced from one sample in a study of cytomegalovirus exposure and HLA in healthy donors (dated 2017 in TCRdb). To prepare the library, the immunoSEQ multiplex PCR assay was applied. The multiplex PCR relied on a mix of 60 forward primers for TCR Vbeta segments and 13 reverse primers for TCR Jbeta segments. TCRdb stores this immuneACCESS table with in-frame sequences only. Part of the clones is absent; in the studies checked, under half of the shortfall reflects unresolved V genes, and no reason is known for the rest. The sample includes roughly 140,000 clones, with roughly 83% observed a single time. The ten biggest clones cover 4.1% of the sample. Specimen: PBMCs. The receptors originated from a man aged 35 to 55 in good health and CMV-seropositive.

The chain recombines TRBV29-1 with TRBJ1-2; 10 nucleotides align to TRBD1. Germline V gene lookup returns CDR1 SQVTM and CDR2 ANQGSEA. This CDR3 has 14 residues. J was trimmed by 3 bases and V by 6 bases; bases with no gene match: 7. The CDR3 sequence is CSVGGTGVHYGYTF. The CDR3 DNA follows: TGCAGCGTCGGAGGGACAGGGGTGCACTATGGCTACACCTTC. The variable domain in full, completed from reference TRBV29-1 and TRBJ1-2, reads SAVISQKPSRDICQRGTSLTIQCQVDSQVTMMFWYRQQPGQSLTLIATANQGSEATYESGFVIDKFPISRPNLTFSTLTVSNMSPEDSSIYLCSVGGTGVHYGYTFGSGTRLTVV.

This chain connects TRBV2 to TRBJ2-3; weak D call: TRBD2 (6 bases). CDR1 is SNHLY and CDR2 is FYNNEI in the germline V gene. This CDR3 is 14 amino acids long. V was cut by 7 bases and J by 0 bases, with 11 bases left in between. As DNA, the CDR3 is TGTGCCAGCACGGGACTTTCTAGCACAGATACGCAGTATTTT. Protein sequence: CASTGLSSTDTQYF.

The chain is built from TRBV5-4 and TRBJ1-4; TRBD1 matches at 8 bases. The length of the CDR3 is 15 residues. Germline V CDR1 and CDR2: SGHNT, YYREEE (reference sequence). Germline trimming cut 4 bases from V and 3 bases from J; bases unmatched to any gene: 5. CDR3 region: CASSPDRGANEKLFF. CDR3 coding DNA: TGTGCCAGCAGCCCCGACAGGGGTGCTAATGAAAAACTGTTTTTT.

V gene TRBV2 combines with J gene TRBJ2-5, with unresolved D. The CDR3 is 11 residues long. CDR1 and CDR2 (germline): SNHLY, FYNNEI. Trimming left V 4 bases short and J 5 bases short, with 5 bases between. CDR3 bases: TGTGCCAGCAGTGTTGGCGAGACCCAGTACTTC. Protein sequence: CASSVGETQYF.

V gene TRBV30 combines with J gene TRBJ1-5; maybe TRBD1 (5 bases). V was trimmed by 5 bases and J by 2 bases, leaving 13 bases between them. The CDR3 has 14 residues. Germline CDR1 GTSNPN, CDR2 SVGIG (reference sequence). CDR3 sequence: CAWALRAGNQPQHF. CDR3 bases: TGTGCCTGGGCCCTCAGGGCGGGCAATCAGCCCCAGCATTTT.